What follows is one TCR beta chain and its context. The specificity of this receptor is unknown. No base-level quality is on record; no much larger clone is a single base apart. Library preparation used the immunoSEQ multiplex PCR assay. For the multiplex PCR, a mixture combining 60 forward primers for TCR Vbeta segments and 13 reverse primers for TCR Jbeta segments was used. A multiplex PCR assay on genomic DNA amplified the CDR3 region of rearranged TCR beta genes. The amplified TCR beta libraries were sequenced on the Illumina HiSeq System as 87-base-pair reads. The original methods were these. A later analysis tallied 75 million to 85 million unique TCR beta chains across the 660 or so repertoires, and roughly 11 million of those chains were shared by two or more donors. Raw reads were error-corrected and collapsed into unique sequences by a nearest-neighbor algorithm in which closely related sequences were merged to remove PCR and sequencing errors. CDR3 sequences were aligned to IMGT reference sequences to assign V, D and J gene segments. For a sequence to be retained, a match of at least six nucleotides was required to both a V gene segment and a J gene segment. Rearrangements were called productive when the CDR3 lacked stop codons and stayed in frame with V and J; all others were non-productive. CDR3 was defined according to IMGT convention as the region running from the second conserved V-encoded cysteine to the conserved J-encoded phenylalanine. The earlier analysis of some 600 of the donors excluded sequences that lacked an unambiguous match to a single V gene segment. An earlier analysis of 587 of the donors called V segments functional above 56.7% productive rearrangements and segregating when the between-donor standard deviation exceeded 5%. A statistical classification framework was developed to diagnose cytomegalovirus status using the catalog of TCR beta chain sequences. A later analysis assigned V and J genes by comparing TCR nucleotide sequences with IMGT/GENE-DB human TR gene sequences. In a later analysis, CDR3 sequences and most-parsimonious VDJ recombination scenarios were assigned using the TCRdist pipeline. In a later analysis, each TCR beta chain was defined by its CDR3 amino acid sequence together with its V-gene family, and reads without a unique V-gene family were excluded. To address suspected cross-contamination and a sequencing artifact, a later analysis removed approximately 590 highly shared, low-generation-probability nucleotide sequences. For each public chain, a later analysis derived a clonal expansion index from normalized ranks of inferred template counts within each repertoire. In a later analysis, generation probabilities were computed using a VDJ recombination model fitted to out-of-frame rearrangements, and the results were checked against IGoR. A later analysis scored TCR-TCR, TCR-HLA and TCR-CMV co-occurrence with hypergeometric tests, applying a repertoire-size bias correction to TCR pairs. A later analysis estimated false discovery rates by permuting HLA or CMV assignments 20 times. In a later analysis, co-occurring TCRs were grouped with DBSCAN, and TCRdist sequence similarity was added when clustering was performed within HLA-allele-positive subsets. Repertoires with fewer than 30,000 or more than 120,000 public chains, plus five repertoires with anomalous nucleotide sharing, were excluded from co-occurrence clustering. The immuneACCESS repertoire file appears here via TCRdb, limited to in-frame rearrangements. These files lack a portion of the clones; in checked studies, under half of the deficit traces to unresolved V genes, and the cause of the others is not known. The DNA gave D and trimming, while V, J and clone size come from that table. The sample has a few hundred thousand clones on record, 65% to 80% of them singletons. The ten largest clones add up to around a sixth of the sample.

The sample comes from a study of cytomegalovirus exposure and HLA in healthy donors (dated by TCRdb to the late 2010s). Notes on the research overall: An earlier analysis of approximately 590 of the donors reported 276 Gb of sequence data and roughly 100 million unique TCR beta sequences from around 200 million T cells. Among a few hundred genotyped donors of the cohort, an average of approximately 230,000 unique TCR beta nucleotide sequences were sequenced per donor, around 20% of them non-productive. In a later genetic analysis, genome-wide SNP genotypes for about three fifths of the roughly 670 donors were used, and that subset was treated as a discovery cohort. The study combined high-throughput TCR immunosequencing, statistical association of individual TCRs with disease status, and machine learning to predict cytomegalovirus infection status. A later analysis re-examined previously published TCR beta repertoires from just over 650 donors and added high-resolution HLA genotyping to investigate patterns of TCR occurrence. Alongside the repertoire data, information on donor age, sex, ethnicity and CMV serostatus was compiled. The aim of the study was to test whether cataloging public T cell receptors could identify signatures of past pathogen exposure. Both class I and class II loci were covered by HLA typing, at four-digit resolution. Besides the first cohort of more than 650 subjects, a separate validation cohort made up of 95 to 150 different subjects was used. Typing coverage varied by locus: 629-630 donors for A, B, C, DRB1 and DQB1; around 560 for DQA1; more than 600 for DPA1; 400 to 480 for DPB1. An earlier analysis of about 620 of the donors applied high-throughput TCR beta sequencing to assess whether each TCR beta V gene segment acted as functional or pseudogenic. Of the roughly 430 genotyped donors, around 81% fell in the genetic ancestry cluster associated with self-reported Caucasian donors. The study profiled the T cell repertoires of 500 to 800 subjects by immunosequencing and related them to cytomegalovirus serostatus. In the later analysis, no new phenotypic data were used to find candidate immune exposures; instead, reliance was placed on TCR beta sequences and their occurrence across donors. An early release that covered roughly 600 HLA-typed donors contained approximately 320 gigabases of sequencing data and tens of millions of unique TCR sequences. All discovery cohort repertoires had been generated using a single sequencing platform. About five DR-DQ haplotypes were handled as single units for association and clustering because linkage in the cohort was strong. Study-wide findings and limitations: In an earlier analysis of more than 450 of the donors, most TCR beta V segments were observed in productive rearrangements about 87% or about 30% of the time, broadly matching IMGT annotations. The authors suggested that the approach could potentially be extended to other disease states and immunological phenotypes. Because HLA typing was unavailable for some donors at each locus, only the typed subset was used in association tests. In a later analysis, TCR association rates were found to vary across HLA loci, with the most associated TCRs seen for DRB1 alleles and the fewest for HLA-C alleles. In a later analysis, HLA-associated TCR beta chains were found to be more clonally expanded and to have lower generation probabilities than equally common non-associated chains. A group of highly shared sequence variants was considered likely to be a technical artifact of the sequencing pipeline. A later analysis associated about 17,000 TCR beta sequences with specific HLA alleles at a false discovery rate of 0.05. A few of the identified cytomegalovirus-associated TCR beta chains were confirmed in vitro to be specific for cytomegalovirus antigens. Because the 87-base-pair reads could not distinguish some IMGT-functional V segments, including TRBV6-2 and TRBV6-3, those segments were excluded. A further reported finding was that TCR beta sequences accurately predicted the HLA-A and HLA-B alleles for most subjects in the first cohort. According to a later genetic analysis, donors in an Asian-associated ancestry cluster had fewer N-insertions in productive TCRs than the approximately 690-donor mean. In a later analysis, most CMV-associated TCR beta chains were found to appear HLA-restricted, with HLA associations seemingly driven largely by CMV exposure. This cohort had only TCR beta chains sequenced, and the lack of alpha or paired-chain data limited which features could be detected. The classifier was reported to diagnose cytomegalovirus status with high specificity and sensitivity in both the original and validation cohorts. Across donors, most TCR sequences were observed very rarely, whereas some public TCRs were present in many individuals. A later genetic analysis associated a missense DCLRE1C variant with V-gene and J-gene trimming of TCR beta chains, and an independent cohort replicated the association. Correlated functional status among segregating V segments might reflect linkage disequilibrium, but an unknown experimental factor could not be ruled out. CMV serostatus was the only immune exposure information available for the cohort. Assigning TCR associations to individual alleles was difficult when HLA alleles, especially DR and DQ, strongly co-occurred. Several of the top co-occurrence clusters appeared to be linked to parvovirus B19, influenza, CMV and Epstein-Barr virus, according to a later analysis. The study listed over 150 TCR beta chains as associated with cytomegalovirus. Sequencing depth was assumed to be roughly uniform across donors in the presence/absence analyses, though that assumption may not hold. Because counts were too low, seventeen rarely observed V segments, including chromosome 9 orphons, were excluded from the earlier analysis of around 640 of the donors.

The cohort was made up of 500 to 850 healthy bone marrow donors. Cohort members were all nominally healthy when sampled, although unrecorded immune exposures were likely present. The donor tested CMV seronegative and was one of the 352 seronegative cohort members. Each donor provided a peripheral blood sample, and peripheral blood mononuclear cells were used for TCR beta sequencing. The Qiagen DNeasy Blood Extraction Kit was used to extract genomic DNA from the blood cell samples. Cut back by 6 bases and 2 bases, the V and J ends lie 14 bases apart. Sequences SGHDN (CDR1) and FVKESK (CDR2) are obtained from the germline V gene. The CDR3, from cysteine to phenylalanine, totals 14 residues. The sequence is cut down to CDR3 DNA, 42 bases in frame from base 1.

This TCR was sampled from a man aged 35 to 55 in good health and CMV-seronegative. Sequencing input: PBMCs. Rearrangement joined TRBV14 to TRBJ2-7; TRBD2 might be the D gene, on 5 matching bases. The nucleotides are TGTGCCAGCAGGGATGCCGGGAAGCCCTACGAGCAGTACTTC. It translates as CASRDAGKPYEQYF.